This TCR beta chain originates from a study of blood T cells in healthy people across ages. Study outcomes and limitations: Higher diversity and more naive CD4+ cells were features of long-lived donors, compared to aged donors.

In each sample, at least 6 million PBMCs were isolated. This clonotype was seen only a few times. No antigen is known for it. V shed 7 bases and J shed 7 bases, with 17 bases lying between them. The CDR3 has 14 residues. Germline loops: CDR1 MDHEN, CDR2 SYDVKM. It was with a sample-barcoded 5' primer and a J-beta primer mix that a second PCR of roughly 7 to 11 cycles was run. Researchers report that a template-switch adaptor with 12 random nucleotides tagged each cDNA molecule. All samples yielded 2.5 million or more CDR3-containing paired-end reads. From the 5' RACE reads, TCRdb called clonotypes with MiXCR, one entry per CDR3 protein. In the table there are around 1.5 million distinct CDR3 sequences, approximately 32% of which are singletons.

The J gene is TRBJ2-1, the V gene TRBV28, with D tentatively TRBD2 (6 bases). Sequencing was done on a sample of blood. This TCR was sampled from a woman aged 30 to 39 in good health. CDR3 loop: CASTPLGGLNEQFF. In nucleotides, the CDR3 is TGTGCCAGCACCCCTCTGGGAGGTTTGAATGAGCAGTTCTTC.